This passage covers 22 T cell receptor beta chains from one sample sequenced in a study of human T cells and chemical hapten exposure. TCRdb redid the calling of the RACE reads with MiXCR, one entry per CDR3 protein. There are 80,000 to 95,000 distinct CDR3 sequences in the sample; roughly 11% occur only once, and roughly 2.3% lies in the top ten. The time point: patch test 2, 6 weeks after DPC sensitization. Treatment denoted: therapeutic diphenylcyclopropenone sensitization with weekly scalp DPC. This sample comprised whole blood, obtained in connection with sensitization to the hapten diphenylcyclopropenone (DPC). These receptors were taken from a man aged 40-49 years with alopecia areata. Some clones in this sample may be carry-over from other donors' samples.

This clonotype was counted at least ten times. The chain employs TRBV12-3 or TRBV12-4 and TRBJ1-5; 8 nucleotides match TRBD1. This CDR3 has 15 amino acids. V dropped 3 bases and J dropped 1; count of bases not matched to a gene: 2. This CDR3 reads CASSLRQGSNQPQHF. The CDR3 DNA is TGTGCCAGCAGTTTGAGACAGGGGAGCAATCAGCCCCAGCATTTT.

The chain has TRBV12-3 or TRBV12-4 and TRBJ2-7; TRBD2 is a possible D gene (5 bases). V lost 5 bases and J 2 bases, leaving 10 bases between the germline ends. The CDR3 extends over 13 amino acids. The CDR3 region has the DNA TGTGCCAGCAGTCTCGGACTGCCCTACGAGCAGTACGTC. Its protein is CASSLGLPYEQYV.

This chain links TRBV20-1 with TRBJ2-3, with D perhaps matching TRBD1 (6 bases). This CDR3 contains 13 residues. Germline V gives CDR1 DFQATT, CDR2 SNEGSKA (reference sequence). The V end was cut by 3 bases, the J end by 3 bases, with 10 bases between. The CDR3 DNA reads as TGCAGTGCTAGGGACAGAGCGACAGATACGCAGTATTTT. Protein: CSARDRATDTQYF.

This clonotype is labeled as medium-sized (0.01 to 0.1%). V and J are TRBV28 and TRBJ1-4; TRBD1 is a possible D gene (6 bases). The V end lost 4 bases, the J end lost 8 bases, and 11 bases lay between the germline ends. CDR1 and CDR2 from the germline V gene are MDHEN and SYDVKM. The CDR3 runs to 13 residues. The CDR3 loop reads CASSWGREEKLFF. In DNA, the CDR3 is TGTGCCAGCAGTTGGGGGCGGGAAGAAAAACTGTTTTTT. The full variable domain, in which reference TRBV28 and TRBJ1-4 provide the parts outside the CDR3, is DVKVTQSSRYLVKRTGEKVFLECVQDMDHENMFWYRQDPGLGLRLIYFSYDVKMKEKGDIPEGYSVSREKKERFSLILESASTNQTSMYLCASSWGREEKLFFGSGTQLSVL.

The V call is TRBV14, the J call TRBJ1-1; D remains ambiguous. Germline CDR1 reads SGHDN; CDR2 reads FVKESK. The CDR3 spans 13 residues. V lost 3 bases, J lost 4 bases, and 9 bases lay in between. The CDR3 loop reads CASSQISGTEAFF. The CDR3 DNA reads TGTGCCAGCAGCCAGATCTCGGGCACTGAAGCTTTCTTT.

This clonotype was picked up many times. This chain links TRBV14 with TRBJ1-5; no definite D call. This CDR3 contains 13 residues. The germline CDR1 and CDR2 sequences are SGHDN and FVKESK. V lost 0 bases, J lost 4 bases, and 4 bases lay in between. Here the CDR3 DNA reads TGTGCCAGCAGCCAAGATAGGAATCAGCCCCAGCATTTT. It encodes CASSQDRNQPQHF.

J is TRBJ2-1 and V is TRBV12-3 or TRBV12-4, with no clear D. The V end lost 5 bases, the J end lost 11 bases, and 10 bases lay between the germline ends. The CDR3 contains 11 residues. CDR3 sequence (DNA): TGTGCCAGCAGTACAAGGACCAAGCAGTTCTTC. It encodes CASSTRTKQFF.

The V and J genes are TRBV3-1 and TRBJ1-1; D may be TRBD1 (5 bases). Germline V gene lookup returns CDR1 LGHDT and CDR2 YNNKEL (reference sequence). The CDR3 loop spans 16 amino acids. Trimming removed 1 base at V and 7 bases at J, with 19 bases between. CDR3 DNA sequence: TGTGCCAGCAGCCAAGGCGCGGGACTGACCGAGCTTGAAGCTTTCTTT. This sequence encodes CASSQGAGLTELEAFF.

The V call is TRBV20-1, the J call TRBJ2-3; 9 nucleotides align to TRBD2. The V segment lost 0 bases and the J segment 6 bases; nucleotides outside the gene matches: 10. From germline, CDR1 is DFQATT and CDR2 SNEGSKA (reference sequence). The CDR3 length is 16 residues. CDR3 DNA sequence: TGCAGTGCTAGAGATTTAGCGGGAGTTCCCGGGGATACGCAGTATTTT. It is translated as CSARDLAGVPGDTQYF.

This clonotype was found a few times. The chain carries TRBV6-1 and TRBJ1-2, with 9 bases that match TRBD1. The CDR3 consists of 15 residues. Looked up from germline, CDR1 is MNHNS and CDR2 is SASEGT. The V gene end was trimmed by 1 base and the J gene end by 8 bases; junction bases not matched to a gene: 8. CDR3 sequence reads: CASSEGGTGTRGYTF. The CDR3 region has the DNA TGTGCCAGCAGTGAAGGCGGGACAGGGACTAGAGGCTACACCTTC.

This clonotype was detected ten times or more. The V gene is TRBV28, the J gene TRBJ2-3; D ambiguous. The CDR3 has 12 residues. The V and J ends lost 5 bases and 10 bases respectively, with 13 bases between them. CDR1 and CDR2 from the germline V gene are MDHEN and SYDVKM. CDR3 DNA sequence: TGTGCCAGCAGTACTATAGCTGGTTCGCAGTATTTT. Amino acid sequence: CASSTIAGSQYF.

This clonotype was counted a few times. The chain uses TRBV19 and TRBJ1-2; possible D gene TRBD1, 5 bases. V dropped 5 bases and J dropped 7 bases, with 23 bases sitting between them. This CDR3 is 16 amino acids long. CDR1 is LNHDA, CDR2 SQIVND, per germline (reference sequence). CDR3 bases: TGTGCCAGTAGTCCGGGGACGGCGGAAAGGACGATTGGCTACACCTTC. Protein: CASSPGTAERTIGYTF.

This clonotype was seen a handful of times. The CDR3 reads CASSLSTGELFF. CDR3 bases: TGTGCCAGCAGCTTATCGACCGGGGAGCTGTTTTTT. The J gene is TRBJ2-2, the V gene TRBV7-9; no clear D gene. CDR3 size: 12 residues. The V end was cut by 2 bases, the J end by 5 bases, with 3 bases between. The germline V gene encodes CDR1 SEHNR and CDR2 FQNEAQ (reference sequence). The variable domain in full, with the rest retrieved from reference TRBV7-9 and TRBJ2-2, is DTGVSQNPRHKITKRGQNVTFRCDPISEHNRLYWYRQTLGQGPEFLTYFQNEAQLEKSRLLSDRFSAERPKGSFSTLEIQRTEQGDSAMYLCASSLSTGELFFGEGSRLTVL.

The chain has TRBV23-1 and TRBJ1-5; 8 nucleotides match TRBD1. TRBV23-1 is recorded as an ORF, its role being uncertain. There are 16 residues in the CDR3. Unmatched junction bases numbered 12, after V lost 4 bases and J lost 7 bases. The CDR3 DNA sequence: TGCGCCAGCAGTCCGAATGGACAGGGACGTAGGCAGCCCCAGCATTTT. Protein: CASSPNGQGRRQPQHF.

In its sample, this clonotype was seen many times. The rearrangement links TRBV5-1 to TRBJ1-6; 7 bases map to TRBD1. J lost 9 bases, V lost 5 bases, and 8 bases had no gene match. Germline CDR1 and CDR2: SGHRS and YFSETQ. The CDR3 has 14 amino acids. CDR3 bases: TGCGCCAGCAGTCTCGGACAGGAGAGTTCACCCCTCCACTTT. This gives the protein CASSLGQESSPLHF. Full variable domain (missing parts from reference TRBV5-1 and TRBJ1-6): KAGVTQTPRYLIKTRGQQVTLSCSPISGHRSVSWYQQTPGQGLQFLFEYFSETQRNKGNFPGRFSGRQFSNSRSEMNVSTLELGDSALYLCASSLGQESSPLHFGNGTRLTVT.

The V gene is TRBV13, the J gene TRBJ2-2, with unresolved D. V lost 3 bases, J lost 6 bases, and 11 bases lay in between. Germline V CDR1 and CDR2: PRHDT, FYEKMQ (reference sequence). The CDR3 has 14 residues. The CDR3 region has the DNA TGTGCCAGCAGCTTCGGGCGAGCGTCCGGGGAGCTGTTTTTT. Translation gives CASSFGRASGELFF.

This clonotype has just a few counts. The chain has TRBV6-1 and TRBJ1-1, with 8 nucleotides matching TRBD1. With V trimmed by 6 bases and J by 0 bases, 3 bases remained unmatched. Germline V gene data show CDR1 as MNHNS and CDR2 as SASEGT. CDR3 length: 14 amino acids. This chain's CDR3 is CASRRTGMNTEAFF. DNA for the CDR3: TGTGCCAGCAGGCGGACAGGGATGAACACTGAAGCTTTCTTT.

This clonotype appeared a few times. The chain uses TRBV28 and TRBJ1-5; 12 nucleotides agree with TRBD1. The length of the CDR3 is 20 residues. Germline V gene data show CDR1 as MDHEN and CDR2 as SYDVKM. J was trimmed by 5 bases and V by 2 bases; bases with no gene match: 16. The CDR3 bases are TGTGCCAGCAGTTTAAGGATTGGGACAGGGGGCATATTAGGGGATCAGCCCCAGCATTTT. Protein: CASSLRIGTGGILGDQPQHF.

This chain joins TRBV7-3 and TRBJ1-3, with TRBD1 matching 9 bases. The CDR3 runs to 16 residues. V lost 5 bases, J lost 2 bases, and 7 bases stayed unmatched. Germline V CDR1 and CDR2: SGHTA, FQGTGA. CDR3 sequence: CASSPPDRGAGNTIYF. CDR3 coding DNA: TGTGCCAGCAGCCCCCCGGACAGGGGTGCTGGAAACACCATATATTTT.

This clonotype was recorded many times. The V call is TRBV7-2, the J call TRBJ1-2, with D possibly being TRBD1 (5 bases). V lost 4 bases to trimming and J lost 1 base, with 10 bases between them. This CDR3 spans 14 amino acids. CDR1 and CDR2 (germline): SGHTA, FQGNSA. The CDR3 DNA reads as TGTGCCAGCAGCTCCCCGACAGTTAACTATGGCTACACCTTC. Translation: CASSSPTVNYGYTF. The whole variable domain, filled in from reference TRBV7-2 and TRBJ1-2, reads GAGVSQSPSNKVTEKGKDVELRCDPISGHTALYWYRQSLGQGLEFLIYFQGNSAPDKSGLPSDRFSAERTGGSVSTLTIQRTQQEDSAVYLCASSSPTVNYGYTFGSGTRLTVV.

This clonotype was seen a few times. The chain recombines TRBV2 with TRBJ1-5; D may be TRBD1 (6 bases). The CDR3 extends over 15 amino acids. Germline loops: CDR1 SNHLY, CDR2 FYNNEI. Trimming left V 2 bases short and J 9 bases short, with 17 bases between. CDR3 DNA: TGTGCCAGCAGTGAACCGGACGGGGGCCTAAGGCCCCAGCATTTT. This translates into CASSEPDGGLRPQHF.

The table lists this clonotype with many counts. The chain uses TRBV7-8 and TRBJ1-4; TRBD1 might be the D (5 bases). This CDR3 has 16 residues. Germline CDR1 is SGHVS and CDR2 is FQNEAQ. V was shortened by 3 bases and J by 3 bases, with 14 bases between the two germline ends. Written as DNA, the CDR3 is TGTGCCAGCAGCTTCCGGGAAGCGGGGGCTAATGAAAAACTGTTTTTT. Translation: CASSFREAGANEKLFF.